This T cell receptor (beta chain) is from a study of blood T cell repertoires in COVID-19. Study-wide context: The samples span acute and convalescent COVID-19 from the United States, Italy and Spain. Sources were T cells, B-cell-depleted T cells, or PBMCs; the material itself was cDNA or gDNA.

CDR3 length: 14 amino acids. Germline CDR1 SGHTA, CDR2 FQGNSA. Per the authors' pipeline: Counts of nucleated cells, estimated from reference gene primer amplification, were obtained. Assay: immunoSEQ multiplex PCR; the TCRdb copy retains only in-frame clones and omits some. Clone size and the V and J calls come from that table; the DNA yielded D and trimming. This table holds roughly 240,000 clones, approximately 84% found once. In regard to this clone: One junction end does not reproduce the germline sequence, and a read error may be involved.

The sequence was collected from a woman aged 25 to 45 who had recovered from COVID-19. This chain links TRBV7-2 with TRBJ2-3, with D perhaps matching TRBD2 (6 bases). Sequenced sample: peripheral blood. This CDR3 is CASSLAMLSSACNF. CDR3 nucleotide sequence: TGTGCCAGCAGCTTAGCGATGTTGTCTAGCGCTTGCAATTTT.